This is a list of T cell receptor beta chains from one sample in a study of blood T cells in healthy people across ages. TCRdb fed the 5' RACE reads into MiXCR, producing one record per CDR3 protein. This repertoire shows about 1.7 million distinct CDR3 sequences, approximately 30% found once; its top ten account for 7.7%. The sample was blood. These receptors all come from a woman between 25 and 40 years old in good health. Both conserved end residues are part of each CDR3. D genes are given only for firm matches. A row's size may be missing; if present it is once, few, many or a size class.

TRBJ1-5	NA	TRBV10-3	few	CAVGDSNQPQHF	TGTGCCGTGGGGGATAGCAATCAGCCCCAGCATTTT
TRBJ2-3	NA	TRBV12-3/TRBV12-4	NA	CASSPWRSSTDTQYF	TGTGCCAGCAGTCCTTGGCGGTCTAGCACAGATACGCAGTATTTT
TRBJ1-2	NA	TRBV9	NA	CAGSVKPGDGYTF	TGTGCCGGCAGCGTAAAGCCCGGGGATGGCTACACCTTC
TRBJ2-3	NA	TRBV3-1	few	CASSQPTRLHTQYF	TGTGCCAGCAGCCAACCAACTAGACTGCATACGCAGTATTTT
TRBJ2-1	TRBD2	TRBV12-3/TRBV12-4	NA	CASSTTWGGGYNEQFF	TGTGCCAGCAGTACCACATGGGGGGGAGGGTACAATGAGCAGTTCTTC
TRBJ2-5	TRBD2	TRBV5-1	few	CASSFTLRLAGRETQYF	TGCGCCAGCAGCTTTACGCTAAGACTAGCGGGGCGCGAGACCCAGTACTTC
TRBJ1-1	NA	TRBV5-5	NA	CASSLTDRLVRTEAFF	TGTGCCAGCAGCCTTACCGACCGCTTGGTTCGGACTGAAGCTTTCTTT
TRBJ2-3	NA	TRBV11-2	NA	CASTQLSGTSTDTQYF	TGTGCCAGCACCCAGCTTTCGGGGACCAGCACAGATACGCAGTATTTT
TRBJ2-1	TRBD2	TRBV6-8	NA	CANYFPGLAGVEQFF	TGTGCCAACTACTTCCCGGGGCTAGCGGGAGTCGAGCAGTTCTTC
TRBJ2-1	NA	TRBV24-1	NA	CATRMNAPGDEQFF	TGTGCCACCAGGATGAACGCCCCAGGGGATGAGCAGTTCTTC
TRBJ2-6	NA	TRBV5-4	NA	CASSLDWAGGANVLTF	TGTGCCAGCAGCCTGGATTGGGCTGGTGGGGCCAACGTCCTGACTTTC
TRBJ2-3	NA	TRBV20-1	few	CSARDPGFSTDTQYF	TGCAGTGCTAGAGATCCCGGGTTTAGCACAGATACGCAGTATTTT
TRBJ1-1	NA	TRBV5-1	NA	CASSLAYLSGEAFF	TGCGCCAGCAGCTTGGCCTATCTAAGTGGGGAAGCTTTCTTT
TRBJ1-1	NA	TRBV20-1	few	CSAQDGNTEAFF	TGCAGTGCCCAGGACGGGAACACTGAAGCTTTCTTT
TRBJ2-1	NA	TRBV29-1	many	CSGQTAYNEQFF	TGCAGCGGACAGACAGCCTACAATGAGCAGTTCTTC
TRBJ1-2	NA	TRBV28	few	CASSRSSPGFYGYTF	TGTGCCAGCAGTCGGAGTTCCCCGGGTTTCTATGGCTACACCTTC
TRBJ2-3	TRBD2	TRBV28	many	CASSRSSGGLDTQYF	TGTGCCAGCAGCAGATCTAGCGGGGGGCTCGATACGCAGTATTTT
TRBJ2-4	TRBD2	TRBV5-1	many	CASSLSGGLDDIQYF	TGCGCCAGCAGCCTTAGCGGGGGGCTTGACGACATTCAGTACTTC
TRBJ2-1	TRBD2	TRBV7-9	many	CASSATSGVGNEQFF	TGTGCCAGCAGCGCCACTAGCGGGGTCGGCAATGAGCAGTTCTTC
TRBJ1-2	TRBD1	TRBV10-3	NA	CAISEGQGAFGYTF	TGTGCCATCAGTGAGGGACAGGGGGCTTTTGGCTACACCTTC
TRBJ2-3	NA	TRBV5-1	NA	CASSLWLSTDTQYF	TGCGCCAGCAGCTTGTGGTTGAGCACAGATACGCAGTATTTT
TRBJ2-3	TRBD2	TRBV4-2	NA	CASSQEVLGGIPDTQYF	TGTGCCAGCAGCCAAGAGGTGCTGGGGGGGATTCCAGATACGCAGTATTTT
TRBJ2-1	TRBD1	TRBV29-1	NA	CSVMGQVVTTYEQFF	TGCAGCGTTATGGGACAGGTCGTAACAACCTACGAGCAGTTCTTC
TRBJ2-4	TRBD1	TRBV7-9	NA	CASSLGQGIYIQYF	TGTGCCAGCAGCCTGGGACAGGGGATATACATTCAGTACTTC
TRBJ2-1	TRBD2	TRBV18	NA	CASSPPLSGTYNEQFF	TGTGCCAGCTCACCACCCCTTAGCGGGACTTACAATGAGCAGTTCTTC
TRBJ1-5	NA	TRBV15	few	CATSRDRHSNQPQHF	TGTGCCACCAGCAGAGATCGGCACTCCAATCAGCCCCAGCATTTT
TRBJ2-7	TRBD1	TRBV7-9	few	CASSSPDRGSYEQYF	TGTGCCAGTAGCTCTCCGGACAGGGGGTCCTACGAGCAGTACTTC
TRBJ2-2	TRBD1	TRBV6-1	NA	CASTRRQGEGTGELFF	TGTGCCAGCACCCGACGACAGGGGGAAGGCACCGGGGAGCTGTTTTTT
TRBJ2-7	NA	TRBV6-5	many	CASSYEGDEQYF	TGTGCCAGCAGTTATGAAGGTGACGAGCAGTACTTC
TRBJ2-1	NA	TRBV24-1	NA	CATSDSGGNYNEQFF	TGTGCCACCAGTGACTCCGGCGGGAACTACAATGAGCAGTTCTTC
TRBJ2-5	NA	TRBV3-1	NA	CASSQDFASEETQYF	TGTGCCAGCAGCCAAGATTTTGCATCCGAAGAGACCCAGTACTTC
TRBJ2-1	TRBD2	TRBV29-1	many	CSMSGRFYNEQFF	TGCAGCATGAGCGGGAGGTTCTACAATGAGCAGTTCTTC
TRBJ2-1	TRBD2	TRBV29-1	many	CSVGGRARDEQFF	TGCAGCGTTGGCGGGAGGGCTAGGGATGAGCAGTTCTTC
TRBJ2-2	NA	TRBV7-2	NA	CASSLNQGRERFF	TGTGCCAGCAGCTTAAACCAGGGCAGGGAGCGGTTTTTT
TRBJ2-7	NA	TRBV5-1	many	CASSLELGEQYF	TGCGCCAGCAGCTTGGAGTTAGGCGAGCAGTACTTC
TRBJ2-1	TRBD2	TRBV20-1	NA	CSARDGGGDKNEQFF	TGCAGTGCTAGAGATGGGGGGGGGGATAAGAATGAGCAGTTCTTC
TRBJ2-3	NA	TRBV2	once	CAIPRTSTDTQYF	TGTGCCATTCCTCGGACTAGCACAGATACGCAGTATTTT